This T cell receptor beta chain was identified in a study of control samples from healthy donors and cancer patients. Germline V gives CDR1 SGHRS, CDR2 YFSETQ. The germline V and J ends were trimmed by 1 base and 3 bases, with 11 bases remaining between them. This CDR3 has 15 amino acids. TCRdb keeps only in-frame clones here, not all; method: immunoSEQ multiplex PCR. Of about 130,000 clones in the sample, around 94% are singletons; the top ten hold 13% to 15%. This clone was observed a handful of times. This clonotype was obtained from a man in his fifties or sixties with colorectal cancer. V is TRBV5-1 and J is TRBJ1-5; tentatively, D is TRBD1 (6 bases). Sequences were obtained from PBMCs. CDR3: CASSLWGADNQPQHF. CDR3 nucleotide sequence: TGCGCCAGCAGCTTGTGGGGGGCGGACAATCAGCCCCAGCATTTT.